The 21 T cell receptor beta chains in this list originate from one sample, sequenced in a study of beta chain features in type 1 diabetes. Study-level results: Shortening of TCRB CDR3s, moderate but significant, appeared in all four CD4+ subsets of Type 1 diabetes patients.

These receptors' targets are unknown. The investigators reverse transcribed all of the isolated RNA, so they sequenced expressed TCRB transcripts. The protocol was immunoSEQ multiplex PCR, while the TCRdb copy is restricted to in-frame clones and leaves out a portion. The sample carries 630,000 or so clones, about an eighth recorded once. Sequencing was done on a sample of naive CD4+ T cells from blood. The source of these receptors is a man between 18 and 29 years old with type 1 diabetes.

For the CDR3, the DNA is TGCGCCAGCAGCCTCTCGGGGTGGAGAGAGCAGTACTTC. Protein: CASSLSGWREQYF. The chain couples TRBV5-1 to TRBJ2-7; D possibly corresponds to TRBD2 (5 bases). The CDR3 consists of 13 residues. The V gene lost 4 bases and the J gene lost 7 bases, with 15 bases spanning the gap. Germline values: CDR1 SGHRS, CDR2 YFSETQ.

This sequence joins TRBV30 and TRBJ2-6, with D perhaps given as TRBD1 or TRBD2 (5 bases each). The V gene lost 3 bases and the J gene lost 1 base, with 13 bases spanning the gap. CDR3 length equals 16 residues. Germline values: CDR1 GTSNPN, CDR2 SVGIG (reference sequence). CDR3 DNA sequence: TGTGCCTGGAGGCCGCAGTGGGGGTCTGGGGCCAACGTCCTGACTTTC. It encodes CAWRPQWGSGANVLTF.

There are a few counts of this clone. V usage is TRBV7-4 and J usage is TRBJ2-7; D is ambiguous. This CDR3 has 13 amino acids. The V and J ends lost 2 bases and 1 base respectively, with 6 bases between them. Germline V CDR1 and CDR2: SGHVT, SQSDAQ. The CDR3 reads CASSLSPSYEQYF. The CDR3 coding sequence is TGTGCCAGCAGCTTATCTCCTTCCTACGAGCAGTACTTC. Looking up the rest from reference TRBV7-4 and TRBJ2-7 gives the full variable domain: GAGVSQSPRYKVAKRGRDVALRCDSISGHVTLYWYRQTLGQGSEVLTYSQSDAQRDKSGRPSGRFSAERPERSVSTLKIQRTEQGDSAVYLCASSLSPSYEQYFGPGTRLTVT.

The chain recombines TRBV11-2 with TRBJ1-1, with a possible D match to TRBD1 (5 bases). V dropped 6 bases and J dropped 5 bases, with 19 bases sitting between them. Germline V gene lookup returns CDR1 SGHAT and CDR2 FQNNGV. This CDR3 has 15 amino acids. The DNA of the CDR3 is TGTGCCAGCAGTCACTTCGGAAGGGGCAGGACTGAAGCTTTCTTT. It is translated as CASSHFGRGRTEAFF.

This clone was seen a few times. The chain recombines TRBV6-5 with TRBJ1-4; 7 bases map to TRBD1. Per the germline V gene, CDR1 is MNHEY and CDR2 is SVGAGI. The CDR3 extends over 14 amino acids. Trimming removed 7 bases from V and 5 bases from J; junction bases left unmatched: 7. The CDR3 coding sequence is TGTGCCAGCACCGCAGGGACAGTGAATGAAAAACTGTTTTTT. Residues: CASTAGTVNEKLFF.

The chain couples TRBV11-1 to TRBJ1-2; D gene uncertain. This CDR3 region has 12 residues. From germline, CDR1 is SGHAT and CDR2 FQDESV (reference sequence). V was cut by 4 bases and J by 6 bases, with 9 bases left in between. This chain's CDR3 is CASSSYTHGYTF. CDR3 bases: TGTGCCAGCAGCTCATACACGCATGGCTACACCTTC.

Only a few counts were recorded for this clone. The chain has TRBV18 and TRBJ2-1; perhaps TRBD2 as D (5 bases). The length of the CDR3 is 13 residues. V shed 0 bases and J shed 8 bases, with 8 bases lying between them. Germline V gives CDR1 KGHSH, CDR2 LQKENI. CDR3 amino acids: CASSPPGNHEQFF. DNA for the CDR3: TGTGCCAGCTCACCACCCGGGAACCATGAGCAGTTCTTC.

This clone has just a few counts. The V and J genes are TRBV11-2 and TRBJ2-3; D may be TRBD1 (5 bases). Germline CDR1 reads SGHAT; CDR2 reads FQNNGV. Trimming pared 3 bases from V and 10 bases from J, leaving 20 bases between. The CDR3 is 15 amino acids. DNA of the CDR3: TGTGCCAGCAGCTTTACCCCGACAGCCCCCGGAGCGCAGTATTTT. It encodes CASSFTPTAPGAQYF.

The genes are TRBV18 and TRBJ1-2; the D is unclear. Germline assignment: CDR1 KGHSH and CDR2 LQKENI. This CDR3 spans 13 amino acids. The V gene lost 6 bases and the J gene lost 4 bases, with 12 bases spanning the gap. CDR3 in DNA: TGTGCCAGCTCCGGAATGGGGTCCTATGGCTACACCTTC. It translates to CASSGMGSYGYTF.

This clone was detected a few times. The CDR3 nucleotides are TGTGCCTGGAGTGTTGGAGACTCAGCCGAGCAGTACTTC. This codes for CAWSVGDSAEQYF. The genes are TRBV30 and TRBJ2-7; D call uncertain. Trimming removed 0 bases at V and 6 bases at J, with 12 bases between. CDR1 GTSNPN and CDR2 SVGIG come from the germline V gene (reference sequence). The CDR3 has 13 amino acids.

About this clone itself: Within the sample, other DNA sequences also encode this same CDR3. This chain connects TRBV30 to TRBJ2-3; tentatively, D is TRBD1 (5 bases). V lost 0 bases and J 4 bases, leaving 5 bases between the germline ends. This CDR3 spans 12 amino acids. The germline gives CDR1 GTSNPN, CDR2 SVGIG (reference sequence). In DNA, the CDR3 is TGTGCCTGGAGTGTAGGGGCAGATACGCAGTATTTT. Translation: CAWSVGADTQYF. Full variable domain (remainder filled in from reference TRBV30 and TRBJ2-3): SQTIHQWPATLVQPVGSPLSLECTVEGTSNPNLYWYRQAAGRGLQLLFYSVGIGQISSEVPQNLSASRPQDRQFILSSKKLLLSDSGFYLCAWSVGADTQYFGPGTRLTVL.

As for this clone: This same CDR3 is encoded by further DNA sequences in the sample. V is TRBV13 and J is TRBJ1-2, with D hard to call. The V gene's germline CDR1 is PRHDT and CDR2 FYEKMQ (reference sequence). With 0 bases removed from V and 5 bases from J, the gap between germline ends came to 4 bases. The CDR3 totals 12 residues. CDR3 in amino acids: CASSLGGYGYTF. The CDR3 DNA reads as TGTGCCAGCAGCTTAGGCGGATATGGCTACACCTTC.

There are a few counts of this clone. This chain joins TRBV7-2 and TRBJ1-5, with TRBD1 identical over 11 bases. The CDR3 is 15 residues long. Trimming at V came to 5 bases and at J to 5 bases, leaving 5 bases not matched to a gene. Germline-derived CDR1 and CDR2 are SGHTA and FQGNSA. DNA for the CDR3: TGTGCCAGCAGCGCCGGGACAGGGGGTTATCAGCCCCAGCATTTT. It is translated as CASSAGTGGYQPQHF.

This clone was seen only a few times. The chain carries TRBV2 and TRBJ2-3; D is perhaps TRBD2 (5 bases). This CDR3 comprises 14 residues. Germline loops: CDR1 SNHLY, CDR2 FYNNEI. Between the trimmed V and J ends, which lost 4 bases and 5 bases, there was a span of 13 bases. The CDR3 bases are TGTGCCAGCAGTGCGACTACTCGGGGAGATACGCAGTATTTT. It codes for CASSATTRGDTQYF. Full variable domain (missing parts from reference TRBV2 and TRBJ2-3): EPEVTQTPSHQVTQMGQEVILRCVPISNHLYFYWYRQILGQKVEFLVSFYNNEISEKSEIFDDQFSVERPDGSNFTLKIRSTKLEDSAMYFCASSATTRGDTQYFGPGTRLTVL.

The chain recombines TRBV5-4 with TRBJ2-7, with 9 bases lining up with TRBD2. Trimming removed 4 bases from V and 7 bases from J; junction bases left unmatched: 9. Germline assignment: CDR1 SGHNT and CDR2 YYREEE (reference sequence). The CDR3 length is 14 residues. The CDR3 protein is CASSTGTSTREQYF. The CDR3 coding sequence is TGTGCCAGCAGCACAGGGACTAGCACGAGGGAGCAGTACTTC.

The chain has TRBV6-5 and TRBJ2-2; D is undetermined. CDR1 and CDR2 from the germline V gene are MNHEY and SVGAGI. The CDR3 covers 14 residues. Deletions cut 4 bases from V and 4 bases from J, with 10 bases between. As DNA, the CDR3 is TGTGCCAGCAGTTCGACCAAACCCACCGGGGAGCTGTTTTTT. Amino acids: CASSSTKPTGELFF.

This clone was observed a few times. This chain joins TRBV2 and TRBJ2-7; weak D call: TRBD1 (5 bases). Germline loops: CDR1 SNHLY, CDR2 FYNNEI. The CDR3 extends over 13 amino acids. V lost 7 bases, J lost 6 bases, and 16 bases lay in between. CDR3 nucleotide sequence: TGTGCCAGCAACCAACAGGAACCTACCGAGCAGTACTTC. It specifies CASNQQEPTEQYF.

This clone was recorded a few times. CDR3 coding DNA: TGTGCCAGCAGCCTAAGTTTCCTATCGGCAGGGTGGAATGAGCAGTTCTTC. Translated: CASSLSFLSAGWNEQFF. The V call is TRBV27, the J call TRBJ2-1, with D tentatively TRBD1 (5 bases). The CDR3 length is 17 residues. The germline V gene has CDR1 MNHEY and CDR2 SMNVEV (reference sequence). V was cut by 6 bases and J by 7 bases, with 25 bases left in between.

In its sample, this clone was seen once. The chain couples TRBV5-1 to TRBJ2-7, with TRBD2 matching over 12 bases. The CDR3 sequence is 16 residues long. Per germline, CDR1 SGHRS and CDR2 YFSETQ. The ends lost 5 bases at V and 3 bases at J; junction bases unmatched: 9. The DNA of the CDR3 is TGCGCCAGCAGACGACTAGCGGGAGATTTAATCTACGAGCAGTACTTC. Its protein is CASRRLAGDLIYEQYF.

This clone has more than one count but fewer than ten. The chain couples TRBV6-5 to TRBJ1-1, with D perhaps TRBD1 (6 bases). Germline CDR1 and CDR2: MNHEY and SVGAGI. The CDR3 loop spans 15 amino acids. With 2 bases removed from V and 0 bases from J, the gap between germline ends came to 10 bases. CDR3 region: CASSYTGALNTEAFF. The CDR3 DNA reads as TGTGCCAGCAGTTACACGGGGGCTCTGAACACTGAAGCTTTCTTT.

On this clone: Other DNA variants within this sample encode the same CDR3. CDR3 nucleotides: TGCAGCGTTGTAGAAAACTATGGCTACACCTTC. Protein sequence: CSVVENYGYTF. J is TRBJ1-2 and V is TRBV29-1; D unclear. Germline values: CDR1 SQVTM, CDR2 ANQGSEA. The CDR3 contains 11 residues. The ends were cut back, 4 bases at V and 2 bases at J, with 5 bases in the middle. The variable domain in full, with the rest retrieved from reference TRBV29-1 and TRBJ1-2, is SAVISQKPSRDICQRGTSLTIQCQVDSQVTMMFWYRQQPGQSLTLIATANQGSEATYESGFVIDKFPISRPNLTFSTLTVSNMSPEDSSIYLCSVVENYGYTFGSGTRLTVV.